Sequencing of this T cell receptor (beta chain) was carried out in a study of T cell changes during pregnancy in multiple sclerosis. This clone was seen only once. Germline values: CDR1 MNHEY, CDR2 SVGAGI. There are 13 residues in the CDR3. Clones were sequenced by immunoSEQ multiplex PCR, and TCRdb holds only the in-frame ones, with some missing. Of about 59,000 clones detected, around nine tenths appear once; the ten largest clones hold less than 3.5%. This sequence originates from a female donor in good health, enrolled as a control in a pregnancy study. The chain carries TRBV6-5 and TRBJ2-5; 7 bases fit TRBD1. The J call may be wrong; the DNA end is better matched by TRBJ2-7. This material consisted of peripheral blood, taken in the third trimester of pregnancy. CDR3 in DNA: TGTGCCAGCAGTTACAACAGGGGTGACGAGCAGTACTTC. It translates to CASSYNRGDEQYF.